The present TCR beta chain was sequenced within a study of blood T cell repertoires in COVID-19. This CDR3 contains 14 residues. Trimming stripped 0 bases from V and 3 bases from J, with 6 bases between. CDR1 and CDR2 (germline): MNHNS, SASEGT. The study recruited people aged roughly 18 to 89 years across approximately 24 US areas. All recovered Cohort 3 donors got two negative PCRs, got clearance, or saw symptom resolution. The data were produced by immunoSEQ multiplex PCR, yet TCRdb's version contains in-frame clones alone and is incomplete. The sample has 250,000 or so clones; 84% are singletons. This clone was recorded once.

Sequencing was carried out using PBMCs or T cells enriched from blood (not recorded which). The V call is TRBV6-1, the J call TRBJ2-1, with D unresolved. The source of this sequence is a man between 45 and 60 years old who had recovered from COVID-19. CDR3 sequence reads: CASSEAGGYNEQFF. The CDR3 bases are TGTGCCAGCAGTGAAGCAGGCGGCTACAATGAGCAGTTCTTC.